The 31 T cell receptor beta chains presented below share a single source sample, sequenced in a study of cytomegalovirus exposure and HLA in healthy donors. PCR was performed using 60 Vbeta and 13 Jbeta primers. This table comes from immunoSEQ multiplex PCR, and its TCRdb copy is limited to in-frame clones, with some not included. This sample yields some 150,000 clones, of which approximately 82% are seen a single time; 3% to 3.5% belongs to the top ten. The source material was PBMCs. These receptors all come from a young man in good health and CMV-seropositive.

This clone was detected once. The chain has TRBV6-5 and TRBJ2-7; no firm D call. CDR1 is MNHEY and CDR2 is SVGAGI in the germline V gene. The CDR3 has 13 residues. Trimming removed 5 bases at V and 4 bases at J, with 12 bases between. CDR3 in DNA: TGTGCCAGCAGTCCAGGCCGGAAATACGAGCAGTACTTC. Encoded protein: CASSPGRKYEQYF.

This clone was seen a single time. The CDR3 DNA sequence: TGTGCCAGCAGTTATTTAGACACAGTCTATGGCTACACCTTC. As protein: CASSYLDTVYGYTF. The chain joins TRBV6-6 to TRBJ1-2, with D uncertain. The V gene's germline CDR1 is MNHNY and CDR2 SVGAGI (reference sequence). The CDR3 is 14 residues long. V was pared by 3 bases and J by 4 bases, with 12 bases between.

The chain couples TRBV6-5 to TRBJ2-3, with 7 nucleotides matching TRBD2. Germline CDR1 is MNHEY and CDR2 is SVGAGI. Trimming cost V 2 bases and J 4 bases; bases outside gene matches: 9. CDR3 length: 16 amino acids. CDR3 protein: CASSYRSGGWADTQYF. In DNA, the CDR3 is TGTGCCAGCAGTTACAGGTCGGGAGGATGGGCAGATACGCAGTATTTT.

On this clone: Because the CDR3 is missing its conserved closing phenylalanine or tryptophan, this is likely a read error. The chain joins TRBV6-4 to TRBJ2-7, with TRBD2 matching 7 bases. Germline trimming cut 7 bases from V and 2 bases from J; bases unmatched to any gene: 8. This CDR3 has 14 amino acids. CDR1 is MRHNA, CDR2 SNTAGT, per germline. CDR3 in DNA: TGTGCCAGCACCTCGACTAGCCAAACCTACGAGCAGTACCTC. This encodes CASTSTSQTYEQYL.

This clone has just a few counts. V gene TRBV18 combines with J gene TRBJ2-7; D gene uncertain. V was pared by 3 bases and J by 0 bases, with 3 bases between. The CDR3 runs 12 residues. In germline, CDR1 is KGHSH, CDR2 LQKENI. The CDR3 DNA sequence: TGTGCCAGCTCACCCGGCTCCTACGAGCAGTACTTC. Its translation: CASSPGSYEQYF.

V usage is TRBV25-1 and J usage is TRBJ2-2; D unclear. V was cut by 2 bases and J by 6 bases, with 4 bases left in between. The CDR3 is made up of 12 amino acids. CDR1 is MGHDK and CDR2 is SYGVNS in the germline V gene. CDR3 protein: CASSELPGELFF. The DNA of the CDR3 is TGTGCCAGCAGTGAACTCCCCGGGGAGCTGTTTTTT.

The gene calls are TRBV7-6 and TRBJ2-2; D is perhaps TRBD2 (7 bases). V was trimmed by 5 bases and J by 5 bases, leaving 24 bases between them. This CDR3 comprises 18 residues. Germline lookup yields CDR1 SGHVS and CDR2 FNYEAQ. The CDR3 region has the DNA TGTGCCAGCAGCCCACCCCCCTGGCGGGGGACACCGACCGGGGAGCTGTTTTTT. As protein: CASSPPPWRGTPTGELFF. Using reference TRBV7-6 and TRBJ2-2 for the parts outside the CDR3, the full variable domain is GAGVSQSPRYKVTKRGQDVALRCDPISGHVSLYWYRQALGQGPEFLTYFNYEAQQDKSGLPNDRFSAERPEGSISTLTIQRTEQRDSAMYRCASSPPPWRGTPTGELFFGEGSRLTVL.

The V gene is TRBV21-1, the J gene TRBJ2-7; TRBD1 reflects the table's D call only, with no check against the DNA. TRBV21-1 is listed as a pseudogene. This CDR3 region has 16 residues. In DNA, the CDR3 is TGTGCCAGCAGCAAAACGGACCGACAGGCTGGGTACGAGCAGTACTTC. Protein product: CASSKTDRQAGYEQYF.

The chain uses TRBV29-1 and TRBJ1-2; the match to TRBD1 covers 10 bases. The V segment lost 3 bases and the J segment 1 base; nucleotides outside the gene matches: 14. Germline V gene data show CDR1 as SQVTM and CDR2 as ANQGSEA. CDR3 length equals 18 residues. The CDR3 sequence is CSVDESTGGAGGNYGYTF. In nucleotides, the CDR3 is TGCAGCGTTGATGAATCGACAGGGGGCGCTGGGGGTAACTATGGCTACACCTTC. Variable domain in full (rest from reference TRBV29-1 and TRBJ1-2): SAVISQKPSRDICQRGTSLTIQCQVDSQVTMMFWYRQQPGQSLTLIATANQGSEATYESGFVIDKFPISRPNLTFSTLTVSNMSPEDSSIYLCSVDESTGGAGGNYGYTFGSGTRLTVV.

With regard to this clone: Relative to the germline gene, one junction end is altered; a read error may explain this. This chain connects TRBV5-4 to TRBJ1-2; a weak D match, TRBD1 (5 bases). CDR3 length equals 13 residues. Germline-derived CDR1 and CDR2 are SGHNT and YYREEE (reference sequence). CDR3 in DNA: TGTGCCAGCAGTTTGGACACCTCCTATGGCTACACCTTC. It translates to CASSLDTSYGYTF. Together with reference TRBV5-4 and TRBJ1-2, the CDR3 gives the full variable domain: ETGVTQSPTHLIKTRGQQVTLRCSSQSGHNTVSWYQQALGQGPQFIFQYYREEENGRGNFPPRFSGLQFPNYSSELNVNALELDDSALYLCASSLDTSYGYTFGSGTRLTVV.

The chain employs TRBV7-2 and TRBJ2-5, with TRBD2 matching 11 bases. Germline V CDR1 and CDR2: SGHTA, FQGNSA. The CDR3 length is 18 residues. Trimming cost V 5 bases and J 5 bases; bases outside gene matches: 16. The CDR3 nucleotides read TGTGCCAGCAGCCTACGACGTAGTAGCGGGAGGGCGGGGGAGACCCAGTACTTC. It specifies CASSLRRSSGRAGETQYF.

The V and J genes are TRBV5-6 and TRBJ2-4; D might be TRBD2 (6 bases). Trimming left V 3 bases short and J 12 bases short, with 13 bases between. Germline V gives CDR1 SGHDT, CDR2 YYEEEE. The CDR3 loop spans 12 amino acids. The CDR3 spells CASSSTSRPQYF. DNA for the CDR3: TGTGCCAGCAGCTCGACTAGTCGTCCTCAGTACTTC.

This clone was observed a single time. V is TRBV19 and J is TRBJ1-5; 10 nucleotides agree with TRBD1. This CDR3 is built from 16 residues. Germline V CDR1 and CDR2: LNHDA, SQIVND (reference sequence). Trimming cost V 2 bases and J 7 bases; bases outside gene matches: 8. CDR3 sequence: CASSIWTGGIGQPQHF. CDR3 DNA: TGTGCCAGTAGTATATGGACAGGGGGGATTGGACAGCCCCAGCATTTT.

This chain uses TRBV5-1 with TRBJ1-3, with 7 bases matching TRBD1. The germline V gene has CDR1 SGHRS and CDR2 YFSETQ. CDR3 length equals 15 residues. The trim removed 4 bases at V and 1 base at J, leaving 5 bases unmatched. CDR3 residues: CASSPMTGSGNTIYF. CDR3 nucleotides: TGCGCCAGCAGCCCGATGACAGGGTCTGGAAACACCATATATTTT.

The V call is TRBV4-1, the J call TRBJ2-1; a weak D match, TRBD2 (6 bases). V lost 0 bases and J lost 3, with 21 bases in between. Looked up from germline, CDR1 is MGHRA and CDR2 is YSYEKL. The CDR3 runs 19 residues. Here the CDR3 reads CASSQEPFEGGYVYNEQFF. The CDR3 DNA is TGCGCCAGCAGCCAAGAGCCCTTTGAGGGAGGATATGTCTACAATGAGCAGTTCTTC.

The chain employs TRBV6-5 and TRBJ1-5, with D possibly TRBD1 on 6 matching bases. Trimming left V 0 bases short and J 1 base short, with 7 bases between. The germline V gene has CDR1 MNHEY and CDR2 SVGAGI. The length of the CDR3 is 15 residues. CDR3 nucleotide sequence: TGTGCCAGCAGTTACTCGACAGGCAGCAATCAGCCCCAGCATTTT. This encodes CASSYSTGSNQPQHF.

CDR3 sequence: CASSTSGRRVSGELFF. In DNA, the CDR3 is TGTGCCAGTAGTACTAGCGGGAGGCGGGTATCCGGGGAGCTGTTTTTT. V and J are TRBV19 and TRBJ2-2; 11 nucleotides align to TRBD2. This CDR3 contains 16 residues. V was clipped by 4 bases and J by 6 bases; unmatched bases: 7. Germline CDR1 and CDR2: LNHDA and SQIVND (reference sequence). The full variable domain, in which reference TRBV19 and TRBJ2-2 provide the parts outside the CDR3, is DGGITQSPKYLFRKEGQNVTLSCEQNLNHDAMYWYRQDPGQGLRLIYYSQIVNDFQKGDIAEGYSVSREKKESFPLTVTSAQKNPTAFYLCASSTSGRRVSGELFFGEGSRLTVL.

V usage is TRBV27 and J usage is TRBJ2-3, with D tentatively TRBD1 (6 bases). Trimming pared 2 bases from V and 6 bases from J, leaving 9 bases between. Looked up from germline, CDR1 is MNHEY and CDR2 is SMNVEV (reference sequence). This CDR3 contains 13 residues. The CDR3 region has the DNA TGTGCCAGCAGTTTACTTAGGGGGGATACGCAGTATTTT. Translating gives CASSLLRGDTQYF.

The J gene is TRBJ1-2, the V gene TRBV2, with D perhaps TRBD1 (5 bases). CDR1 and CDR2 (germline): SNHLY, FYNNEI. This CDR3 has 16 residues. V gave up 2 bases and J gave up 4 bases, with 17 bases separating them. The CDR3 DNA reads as TGTGCCAGCAGTGAAAGCGGGCAGGGCTTCGCCTATGGCTACACCTTC. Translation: CASSESGQGFAYGYTF.

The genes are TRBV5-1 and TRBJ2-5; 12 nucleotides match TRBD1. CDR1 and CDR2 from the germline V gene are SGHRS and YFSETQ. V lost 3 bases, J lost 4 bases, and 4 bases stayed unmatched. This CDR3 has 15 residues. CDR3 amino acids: CASSWGQGAGETQYF. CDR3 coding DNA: TGCGCCAGCAGCTGGGGACAGGGGGCGGGAGAGACCCAGTACTTC. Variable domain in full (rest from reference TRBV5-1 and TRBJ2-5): KAGVTQTPRYLIKTRGQQVTLSCSPISGHRSVSWYQQTPGQGLQFLFEYFSETQRNKGNFPGRFSGRQFSNSRSEMNVSTLELGDSALYLCASSWGQGAGETQYFGPGTRLLVL.

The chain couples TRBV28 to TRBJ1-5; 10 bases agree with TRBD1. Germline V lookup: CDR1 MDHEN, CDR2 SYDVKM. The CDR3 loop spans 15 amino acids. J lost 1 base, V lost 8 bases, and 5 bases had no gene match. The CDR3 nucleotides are TGTGCCAGCCGGTGGGACAGGGGCAGCAATCAGCCCCAGCATTTT. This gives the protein CASRWDRGSNQPQHF.

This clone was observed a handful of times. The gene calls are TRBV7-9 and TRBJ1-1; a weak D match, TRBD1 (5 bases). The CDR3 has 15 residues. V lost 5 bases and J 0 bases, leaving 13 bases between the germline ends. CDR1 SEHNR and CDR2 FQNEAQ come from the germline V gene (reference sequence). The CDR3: CASSPRGPMNTEAFF. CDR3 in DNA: TGTGCCAGCAGCCCAAGGGGTCCGATGAACACTGAAGCTTTCTTT. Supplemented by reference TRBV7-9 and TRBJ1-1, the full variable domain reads DTGVSQNPRHKITKRGQNVTFRCDPISEHNRLYWYRQTLGQGPEFLTYFQNEAQLEKSRLLSDRFSAERPKGSFSTLEIQRTEQGDSAMYLCASSPRGPMNTEAFFGQGTRLTVV.

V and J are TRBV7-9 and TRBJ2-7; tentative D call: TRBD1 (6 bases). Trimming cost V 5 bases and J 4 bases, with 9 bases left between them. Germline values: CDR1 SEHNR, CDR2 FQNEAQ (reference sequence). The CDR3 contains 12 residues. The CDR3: CASSRTVYEQYF. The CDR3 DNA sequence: TGTGCCAGCAGCCGGACAGTGTACGAGCAGTACTTC.

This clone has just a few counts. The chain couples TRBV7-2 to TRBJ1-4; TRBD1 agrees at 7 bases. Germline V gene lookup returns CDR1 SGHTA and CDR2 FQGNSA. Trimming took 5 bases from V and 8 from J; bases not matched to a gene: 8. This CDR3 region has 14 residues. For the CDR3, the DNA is TGTGCCAGCAGCCTGGACAGGAGACAGGAAAAACTGTTTTTT. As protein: CASSLDRRQEKLFF.

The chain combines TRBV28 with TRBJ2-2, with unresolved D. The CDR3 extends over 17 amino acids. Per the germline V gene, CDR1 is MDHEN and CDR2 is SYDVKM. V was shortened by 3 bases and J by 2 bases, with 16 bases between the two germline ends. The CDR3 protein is CASSFPQSRPNTGELFF. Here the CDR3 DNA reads TGTGCCAGCAGTTTTCCCCAGTCTAGGCCTAACACCGGGGAGCTGTTTTTT.

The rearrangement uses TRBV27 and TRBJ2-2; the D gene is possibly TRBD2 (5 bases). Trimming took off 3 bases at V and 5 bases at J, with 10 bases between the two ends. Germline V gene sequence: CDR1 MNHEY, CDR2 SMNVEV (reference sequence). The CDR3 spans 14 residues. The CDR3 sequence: CASSFKEVTGELFF. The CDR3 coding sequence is TGTGCCAGCAGTTTTAAGGAGGTTACCGGGGAGCTGTTTTTT.

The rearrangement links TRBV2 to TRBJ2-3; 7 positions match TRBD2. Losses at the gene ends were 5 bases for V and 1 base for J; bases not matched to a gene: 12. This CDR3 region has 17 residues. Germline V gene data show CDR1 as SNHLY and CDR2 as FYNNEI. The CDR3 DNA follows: TGTGCCAGCAGTACCCCGGGAGGTGGGTCCCGCACAGATACGCAGTATTTT. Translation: CASSTPGGGSRTDTQYF. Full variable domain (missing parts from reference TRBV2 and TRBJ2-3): EPEVTQTPSHQVTQMGQEVILRCVPISNHLYFYWYRQILGQKVEFLVSFYNNEISEKSEIFDDQFSVERPDGSNFTLKIRSTKLEDSAMYFCASSTPGGGSRTDTQYFGPGTRLTVL.

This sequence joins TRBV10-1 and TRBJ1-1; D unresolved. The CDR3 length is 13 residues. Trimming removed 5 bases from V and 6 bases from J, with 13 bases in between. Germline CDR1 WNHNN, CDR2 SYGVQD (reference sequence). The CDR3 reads CASSQEGWPEAFF. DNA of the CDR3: TGCGCCAGCAGTCAAGAGGGATGGCCTGAAGCTTTCTTT.

The CDR3 DNA reads as TGTGCCAGCAGCTTAGCTGTGTCTAGCAATGAGCAGTTCTTC. Encoded protein: CASSLAVSSNEQFF. The chain recombines TRBV7-8 with TRBJ2-1; D gene uncertain. The germline V and J ends were trimmed by 0 bases and 6 bases, with 9 bases remaining between them. The CDR3 is 14 residues long. Germline-derived CDR1 and CDR2 are SGHVS and FQNEAQ. Variable domain in full (rest from reference TRBV7-8 and TRBJ2-1): GAGVSQSPRYKVAKRGQDVALRCDPISGHVSLFWYQQALGQGPEFLTYFQNEAQLDKSGLPSDRFFAERPEGSVSTLKIQRTQQEDSAVYLCASSLAVSSNEQFFGPGTRLTVL.

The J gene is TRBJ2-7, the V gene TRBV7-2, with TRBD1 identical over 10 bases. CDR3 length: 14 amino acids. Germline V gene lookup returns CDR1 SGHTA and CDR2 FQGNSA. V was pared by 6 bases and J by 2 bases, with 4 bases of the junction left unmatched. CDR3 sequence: CASRLGQGPYEQYF. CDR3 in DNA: TGTGCCAGCAGGCTGGGACAGGGGCCCTACGAGCAGTACTTC.

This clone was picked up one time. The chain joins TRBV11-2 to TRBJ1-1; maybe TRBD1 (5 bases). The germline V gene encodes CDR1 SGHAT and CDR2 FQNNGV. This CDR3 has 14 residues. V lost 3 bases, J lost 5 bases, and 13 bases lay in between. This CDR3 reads CASSFLGQGTEAFF. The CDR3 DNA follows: TGTGCCAGCAGCTTTCTGGGTCAGGGTACTGAAGCTTTCTTT.